This TCR beta chain derives from a study of shared clonotypes between healthy human individuals. Study-wide results and limits: Generation probability values for non-shared clonotypes were lower than those for clonotypes shared by all four donors.

Turning to this clone: Its antigen is not known.

The naive CD8 population came from CD45RO-negative cells selected for CCR7, without terminally differentiated effector memory CD45RA+ cells. Profiled with immunoSEQ multiplex PCR; TCRdb holds only in-frame clones, not every one. This table has about 2.1 million clones, 93% appearing once. The CDR3 contains 16 residues. Germline values: CDR1 SGHRS, CDR2 YFSETQ. V was clipped by 1 base and J by 6 bases; unmatched bases: 12. The TCR originated in a man younger than 35 in good health. Some clones in this sample may be carry-over from other donors' samples. The sample was naive CD8+ T cells from PBMCs. V is TRBV5-1 and J is TRBJ2-7, with TRBD2 matching over 8 bases. As DNA, the CDR3 is TGCGCCAGCAGCTTGACGGGGTCGGGACTAGTCTTCGAGCAGTACTTC. Its protein product is CASSLTGSGLVFEQYF.